A selection of T cell receptor beta chains follows, all from one sample in a study of OX40 agonist ivuxolimab in advanced cancers. Clones were read by immunoSEQ multiplex PCR, and TCRdb kept only the in-frame ones, dropping some. The table has about 46,000 clones, about 91% seen once. The material sequenced was CD4+ or CD8+ T cells sorted from blood, taken in a trial of the OX40 agonist ivuxolimab. These receptors were collected from an adult with an advanced solid tumor such as melanoma, head and neck, liver or kidney cancer. The CDR3 runs from the conserved cysteine through the conserved F or W. Each record gives: J gene, clone size, D gene, V gene, CDR3 protein, CDR3 DNA. A D gene is named only where the DNA matches it firmly. Size is stated for part of the rows, as once, few or many counts, or as a class when the clone is expanded.

J: TRBJ1-1; size: .; D: .; V: TRBV9; CDR3: CASSVGGGGNTEAFF; DNA: TGTGCCAGCAGCGTAGGAGGGGGAGGAAACACTGAAGCTTTCTTT
J: TRBJ1-3; size: .; D: .; V: TRBV2; CDR3: CASSDEKGDGNTIYF; DNA: TGTGCCAGCAGTGACGAAAAGGGGGACGGAAACACCATATATTTT
J: TRBJ1-2; size: .; D: TRBD1; V: TRBV5-6; CDR3: CASSRTHRGGGYTF; DNA: TGTGCCAGCAGCAGGACCCACAGGGGTGGAGGCTACACCTTC
J: TRBJ1-1; size: .; D: .; V: TRBV9; CDR3: CASSGGKRGTEAFF; DNA: TGTGCCAGCAGCGGCGGCAAAAGGGGAACTGAAGCTTTCTTT
J: TRBJ2-5; size: .; D: .; V: TRBV28; CDR3: CASTPAGMGSPQVGTQYF; DNA: TGTGCCAGCACCCCGGCGGGGATGGGGAGCCCTCAGGTGGGGACCCAGTACTTC
J: TRBJ1-2; size: .; D: .; V: TRBV29-1; CDR3: CSVVSTAPNYGYTF; DNA: TGCAGCGTTGTCTCGACAGCGCCTAACTATGGCTACACCTTC
J: TRBJ1-5; size: once; D: .; V: TRBV12-5; CDR3: CATLSGGASNQPQHF; DNA: TGTGCCACCTTAAGCGGGGGGGCCAGCAATCAGCCCCAGCATTTT
J: TRBJ2-5; size: .; D: .; V: TRBV30; CDR3: CAWSQTGETQYF; DNA: TGTGCCTGGAGTCAGACTGGGGAGACCCAGTACTTC
J: TRBJ1-2; size: .; D: .; V: TRBV28; CDR3: CASSLVETNYGYTF; DNA: TGTGCCAGCAGTTTAGTCGAGACTAACTATGGCTACACCTTC
J: TRBJ2-7; size: .; D: TRBD1; V: TRBV19; CDR3: CASSIGTGQPSYEQYF; DNA: TGTGCCAGTAGTATAGGCACGGGACAGCCCTCCTACGAGCAGTACTTC
J: TRBJ2-7; size: .; D: TRBD1; V: TRBV6-5; CDR3: CASSYSPGTDLYEQYF; DNA: TGTGCCAGCAGTTACTCGCCAGGGACAGACCTATACGAGCAGTACTTC
J: TRBJ2-7; size: .; D: .; V: TRBV13; CDR3: CASSARVGPYEQYF; DNA: TGTGCCAGCAGCGCCAGGGTGGGGCCCTACGAGCAGTACTTC
J: TRBJ2-3; size: .; D: TRBD1; V: TRBV7-9; CDR3: CASSSPLRDRDRDTQYF; DNA: TGTGCCAGCAGCTCCCCGTTGCGGGACAGGGATCGAGATACGCAGTATTTT
J: TRBJ2-7; size: few; D: .; V: TRBV19; CDR3: CASSPGRSYEQYF; DNA: TGTGCCAGTAGTCCGGGACGGTCCTACGAGCAGTACTTC
J: TRBJ2-5; size: .; D: TRBD1; V: TRBV7-9; CDR3: CASSPRDSQETQYF; DNA: TGTGCCAGCAGCCCTCGGGACAGCCAAGAGACCCAGTACTTC
J: TRBJ2-7; size: .; D: TRBD2; V: TRBV19; CDR3: CASSIGSGSPYEQYF; DNA: TGTGCCAGTAGTATTGGTAGCGGGAGCCCCTACGAGCAGTACTTC
J: TRBJ2-7; size: .; D: .; V: TRBV6-6; CDR3: CASSYKGGPFKQYF; DNA: TGTGCCAGCAGTTACAAGGGGGGCCCCTTCAAGCAGTACTTC
J: TRBJ1-2; size: .; D: .; V: TRBV7-8; CDR3: CASSLGGLDPDGYTF; DNA: TGTGCCAGCAGCTTAGGAGGGCTTGATCCGGATGGCTACACCTTC
J: TRBJ2-5; size: .; D: .; V: TRBV11-2; CDR3: CASSLEGTGTQYF; DNA: TGTGCCAGCAGCTTAGAGGGTACTGGAACCCAGTACTTC
J: TRBJ2-7; size: once; D: .; V: TRBV30; CDR3: CAWSVGQGPEQYF; DNA: TGTGCCTGGAGTGTAGGCCAGGGCCCCGAGCAGTACTTC
J: TRBJ2-7; size: .; D: TRBD1; V: TRBV18; CDR3: CASSPGDSPYEQYF; DNA: TGTGCCAGCTCACCCGGGGACAGCCCCTACGAGCAGTACTTC
J: TRBJ1-5; size: .; D: .; V: TRBV4-1; CDR3: CASSLERGNQPQHF; DNA: TGCGCCAGCAGCCTCGAGCGGGGGAATCAGCCCCAGCATTTT
J: TRBJ2-1; size: .; D: .; V: TRBV19; CDR3: CASSDYSHEQFF; DNA: TGTGCCAGTAGTGACTACAGCCATGAGCAGTTCTTC
J: TRBJ2-7; size: .; D: .; V: TRBV19; CDR3: CASSYSGTPDYEQYF; DNA: TGTGCCAGTAGTTATTCCGGGACCCCGGACTACGAGCAGTACTTC
J: TRBJ2-1; size: .; D: TRBD1; V: TRBV29-1; CDR3: CSVRTGGHNEQFF; DNA: TGCAGCGTTCGGACAGGGGGTCACAATGAGCAGTTCTTC
J: TRBJ2-5; size: once; D: .; V: TRBV18; CDR3: CASSLSGGASETQYF; DNA: TGTGCCAGCTCACTCTCCGGGGGCGCGTCAGAGACCCAGTACTTC
J: TRBJ1-1; size: .; D: .; V: TRBV5-1; CDR3: CASSLDGGFRPMDTEAFF; DNA: TGCGCCAGCAGCTTGGACGGGGGATTCCGCCCGATGGACACTGAAGCTTTCTTT
J: TRBJ1-6; size: .; D: .; V: TRBV4-2; CDR3: CASSQDPSETPLHF; DNA: TGTGCCAGCAGCCAAGACCCCTCTGAGACACCCCTCCACTTT
J: TRBJ1-5; size: once; D: .; V: TRBV2; CDR3: CASSPGISNQPQHF; DNA: TGTGCCAGCAGTCCAGGAATTAGCAATCAGCCCCAGCATTTT
J: TRBJ2-7; size: .; D: .; V: TRBV2; CDR3: CASSYGTSYEQYF; DNA: TGTGCCAGCAGTTACGGCACCTCCTACGAGCAGTACTTC
J: TRBJ2-4; size: .; D: .; V: TRBV19; CDR3: CASSILGQDIQYF; DNA: TGTGCCAGTAGTATACTGGGGCAGGACATTCAGTACTTC
J: TRBJ1-2; size: .; D: .; V: TRBV21-1; CDR3: CASSEGVRRVVVYGYTF; DNA: TGTGCCAGCAGTGAGGGGGTACGAAGGGTTGTAGTCTATGGCTACACCTTC
J: TRBJ2-1; size: .; D: .; V: TRBV5-5; CDR3: CASSLGPGAYNEQFF; DNA: TGTGCCAGCAGCTTGGGGCCAGGGGCCTACAATGAGCAGTTCTTC
J: TRBJ2-3; size: .; D: .; V: TRBV5-1; CDR3: CASSLEGLDTQYF; DNA: TGCGCCAGCAGCTTGGAGGGGTTGGATACGCAGTATTTT
J: TRBJ2-1; size: .; D: TRBD2; V: TRBV27; CDR3: CASSFEAGGGFNEQFF; DNA: TGTGCCAGCAGTTTCGAGGCGGGAGGGGGGTTCAATGAGCAGTTCTTC
J: TRBJ2-7; size: .; D: .; V: TRBV2; CDR3: CASSASYEQYF; DNA: TGTGCCAGCAGTGCATCATACGAGCAGTACTTC
J: TRBJ2-7; size: .; D: TRBD2; V: TRBV27; CDR3: CASGIAGASYEQYF; DNA: TGTGCCAGCGGGATAGCGGGAGCCTCCTACGAGCAGTACTTC
J: TRBJ2-7; size: .; D: .; V: TRBV7-8; CDR3: CASSSRDGGPIYEQYF; DNA: TGTGCCAGCAGCTCCAGAGACGGAGGACCCATCTACGAGCAGTACTTC
J: TRBJ2-7; size: .; D: .; V: TRBV6-6; CDR3: CASSPDYSYEQYF; DNA: TGTGCCAGCAGTCCCGACTATTCCTACGAGCAGTACTTC
J: TRBJ2-7; size: .; D: TRBD1; V: TRBV28; CDR3: CASRPRDRGLEQYF; DNA: TGTGCCAGCAGGCCCAGGGACAGGGGCCTCGAGCAGTACTTC
J: TRBJ2-5; size: .; D: TRBD1; V: TRBV7-2; CDR3: CASSPGQGAAQYF; DNA: TGTGCCAGCAGCCCGGGACAGGGGGCGGCCCAGTACTTC
J: TRBJ2-5; size: .; D: .; V: TRBV4-3; CDR3: CASSQEIGEETQYF; DNA: TGCGCCAGCAGCCAAGAAATAGGGGAAGAGACCCAGTACTTC
J: TRBJ2-7; size: .; D: .; V: TRBV6-1; CDR3: CASSEGVLGDSYEQYF; DNA: TGTGCCAGCAGTGAAGGGGTTTTGGGGGATTCCTACGAGCAGTACTTC
J: TRBJ1-4; size: .; D: .; V: TRBV6-6; CDR3: CASSYGGEDTLEKLFF; DNA: TGTGCCAGCAGTTACGGTGGGGAGGACACTCTTGAAAAACTGTTTTTT
J: TRBJ1-2; size: .; D: .; V: TRBV7-9; CDR3: CASSLGGGYGYTF; DNA: TGTGCCAGCAGCTTAGGCGGTGGCTATGGCTACACCTTC
J: TRBJ2-2; size: once; D: .; V: TRBV29-1; CDR3: CSVDREVRTLIANTGELFF; DNA: TGCAGCGTTGACAGGGAGGTCAGAACCCTTATTGCGAACACCGGGGAGCTGTTTTTT
J: TRBJ2-1; size: .; D: TRBD2; V: TRBV4-1; CDR3: CASSTFLAGGFDEQFF; DNA: TGCGCCAGCAGCACCTTTTTAGCGGGGGGGTTCGATGAGCAGTTCTTC
J: TRBJ2-1; size: .; D: TRBD2; V: TRBV13; CDR3: CASSPRLAGDYDEQFF; DNA: TGTGCCAGCAGCCCTCGACTAGCGGGAGACTACGATGAGCAGTTCTTC
J: TRBJ2-7; size: .; D: TRBD2; V: TRBV28; CDR3: CASSSSGGYEQYF; DNA: TGTGCCAGCAGCTCTAGCGGAGGCTACGAGCAGTACTTC
J: TRBJ2-5; size: .; D: .; V: TRBV11-3; CDR3: CASSLDNQETQYF; DNA: TGTGCCAGCAGCTTAGACAACCAAGAGACCCAGTACTTC
J: TRBJ2-7; size: .; D: TRBD1; V: TRBV4-3; CDR3: CASSQSGTGESYEQYF; DNA: TGCGCCAGCAGCCAGTCCGGGACAGGGGAATCCTACGAGCAGTACTTC